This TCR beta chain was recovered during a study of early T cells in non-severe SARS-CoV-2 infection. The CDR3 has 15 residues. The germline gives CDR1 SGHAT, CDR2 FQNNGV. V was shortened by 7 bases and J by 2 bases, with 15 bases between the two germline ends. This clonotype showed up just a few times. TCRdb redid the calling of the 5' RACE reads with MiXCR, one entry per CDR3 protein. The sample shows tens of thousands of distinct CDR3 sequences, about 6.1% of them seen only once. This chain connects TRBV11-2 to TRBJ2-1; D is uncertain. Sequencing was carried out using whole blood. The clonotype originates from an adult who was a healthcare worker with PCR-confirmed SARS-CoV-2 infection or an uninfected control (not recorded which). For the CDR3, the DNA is TGTGCCAGCAAAGATCCGACGGTAACCTACAATGAGCAGTTCTTC. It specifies CASKDPTVTYNEQFF.